This T cell receptor (beta chain) derives from a study of long-term antiretroviral therapy in people with HIV. Among participants with HIV, every one received treatment in the United States. Cryopreserved PBMC samples of roughly 1-10 million cells were used for DNA extraction. Survey-level immunoSEQ v3.0 assays were run. TCRdb's table, derived via immunoSEQ multiplex PCR, lists solely in-frame clones and lacks some. The repertoire consists of 20,000 to 25,000 clones, with over 75% occurring once and the leading ten covering 5%. The CDR3 extends over 16 amino acids. Germline values: CDR1 MNHNS, CDR2 SASEGT. The V end was cut by 4 bases, the J end by 0 bases, with 13 bases between.

The specimen was unsorted PBMCs, collected 0.3 years after starting antiretroviral therapy. This receptor was identified in a man over 45 with HIV. V is TRBV6-1 and J is TRBJ1-5; D not certain. The CDR3 nucleotides read TGTGCCAGCAGTGTTCACCTGTCTTATAGCAATCAGCCCCAGCATTTT. This gives the protein CASSVHLSYSNQPQHF.